The rows below give T cell receptor beta chains drawn from one sample of a study of OX40 agonist ivuxolimab in advanced cancers. Assay used: immunoSEQ multiplex PCR; TCRdb lists only in-frame clones, some missing. Among over 5,000 clones listed, around four fifths were seen once. Sample: CD4+ or CD8+ T cells sorted from blood, taken in a trial of the OX40 agonist ivuxolimab. All receptors come from an adult with an advanced solid tumor such as melanoma, head and neck, liver or kidney cancer. CDR3s include the opening cysteine and the closing phenylalanine or tryptophan. A D gene is named only where the DNA matches it firmly. Part of the rows lack a size; the others show once, few, many or a class for expanded clones.

v_gene	j_gene	abundance	d_gene	CDR3nt	CDR3aa
TRBV29-1	TRBJ2-7	-	TRBD1	TGCAGCGTTGAAGATACGACAGGGAGCTCCTACGAGCAGTACTTC	CSVEDTTGSSYEQYF
TRBV5-6	TRBJ2-5	once	-	TGTGCCAGCAGCTTCGGGACTCAAGAGACCCAGTACTTC	CASSFGTQETQYF
TRBV29-1	TRBJ2-3	-	TRBD2	TGCAGCGCGAGCGGGGTTAGCGGGGGGGATGGGACAGATACGCAGTATTTT	CSASGVSGGDGTDTQYF
TRBV4-2	TRBJ2-7	-	-	TGTGCCAGCAGCCCCCTAGGTGAAACCTACGAGCAGTACTTC	CASSPLGETYEQYF
TRBV30	TRBJ1-1	once	-	TGTGCCTGGAGGGGATACCTCGGGACATTGGACACTGAAGCTTTCTTT	CAWRGYLGTLDTEAFF
TRBV29-1	TRBJ2-7	-	-	TGCAGCGTTGTAGGGGGGTTCACTGACGAGCAGTACTTC	CSVVGGFTDEQYF
TRBV21-1	TRBJ1-1	-	-	TGTGCCAGCAGCATCCGGGACGTCCACATGAACACTGAAGCTTTCTTT	CASSIRDVHMNTEAFF
TRBV5-1	TRBJ2-1	once	-	TGCGCCAGCAGCTTGGCAGGGAGTCTCTCCTACAATGAGCAGTTCTTC	CASSLAGSLSYNEQFF
TRBV7-9	TRBJ1-4	-	-	TGTGCCAGCAGGGAGGGACTAACAACTAATGAAAAACTGTTTTTT	CASREGLTTNEKLFF
TRBV27	TRBJ1-1	-	-	TGTGCCAGCAGTTTATCCATTCGCCCAAATAGGCCCACTGAAGCTTTCTTT	CASSLSIRPNRPTEAFF
TRBV5-1	TRBJ2-3	-	TRBD2	TGCGCCAGCACCTCCGTTTGGGGCGGGGGGGCCCCAGATACGCAGTATTTT	CASTSVWGGGAPDTQYF
TRBV7-9	TRBJ2-1	once	TRBD2	TGTGCCAGCAGCCCCGGGACTAGCGGCCGATACCTTCCCAATGAGCAGTTCTTC	CASSPGTSGRYLPNEQFF
TRBV27	TRBJ2-7	few	-	TGTGCCAGCAGTGACTTAACAAGATACGAGCAGTACTTC	CASSDLTRYEQYF
TRBV5-1	TRBJ2-1	-	TRBD1	TGCGCCACCTCCCCGGCAGGGGGCCCCTACAATGAGCAGTTCTTC	CATSPAGGPYNEQFF
TRBV4-3	TRBJ2-5	few	TRBD2	TGCGCCAGCAGCCAACTATTTCCGGGACTAGCGGACCAAGAGACCCAGTACTTC	CASSQLFPGLADQETQYF
TRBV5-1	TRBJ2-4	once	-	TGCGCCAGCAGCTTGGGCGGGGATGACATTCAGTACTTC	CASSLGGDDIQYF
TRBV28	TRBJ1-1	-	TRBD1	TGTGCCAGCAGTTTTCAGGGGGCCATGAACACTGAAGCTTTCTTT	CASSFQGAMNTEAFF
TRBV9	TRBJ2-3	-	-	TGTGCCAGCAGCGTGGGGACTGGCACAGATACGCAGTATTTT	CASSVGTGTDTQYF
TRBV11-2	TRBJ2-7	-	TRBD1	TGTGCCAGCAGCTCGACAGGGGGCAGCGAGCAGTACTTC	CASSSTGGSEQYF
TRBV5-6	TRBJ1-2	-	-	TGTGCCAGCACCACCCGGGACACCCTTGTTAACTATGGCTACACCTTC	CASTTRDTLVNYGYTF
TRBV18	TRBJ2-2	large	TRBD1	TGTGCCAGCTCACCTACCGGGACAGGGGACACTGCCGGGGAGCTGTTTTTT	CASSPTGTGDTAGELFF
TRBV4-3	TRBJ2-1	-	-	TGCGCCAGCAGCCAAGATCTCCGGGGACAAAATGAGCAGTTCTTC	CASSQDLRGQNEQFF
TRBV19	TRBJ2-7	-	TRBD1	TGTGCCAGTAGTGGGGGGACAGGGGCCTACGAGCAGTACTTC	CASSGGTGAYEQYF
TRBV18	TRBJ2-7	-	-	TGTGCCAGCTCACCAGCAAATAACTACGAGCAGTACTTC	CASSPANNYEQYF
TRBV28	TRBJ2-1	-	-	TGTGCCAGCAGTTCCCGGACAGAAGGAATCCCTACGGATGAGCAGTTCTTC	CASSSRTEGIPTDEQFF
TRBV11-2	TRBJ2-5	few	-	TGTGCCAGCAGCTTGGGGGCAGGGGCCAGGGAGACCCAGTACTTC	CASSLGAGARETQYF
TRBV11-2	TRBJ2-7	once	TRBD2	TGTGCCAGCAGCTTGAGCGGGGGCCCCTACGAGCAGTACTTC	CASSLSGGPYEQYF
TRBV18	TRBJ2-7	-	-	TGTGCCAGCTCACCATCGGACCTAGGTGAGCAGTACTTC	CASSPSDLGEQYF